Listed below are T cell receptor beta chains from one sample, sequenced in a study of cytomegalovirus exposure and HLA in healthy donors. Sequenced by immunoSEQ multiplex PCR; TCRdb stores in-frame clones only, minus some. In the table there are roughly 200,000 clones, 80% of which are singletons. The sequenced sample consisted of PBMCs. All receptors derive from a boy between 5 and 17 years old in good health and CMV-seronegative. Both conserved end residues are part of each CDR3. The D gene is left open where the match is weak. Clone size is shown for a subset of rows, as once, few, many or a class of expanded clone.

V gene: TRBV9
J gene: TRBJ2-1
clone size: NA
D gene: TRBD1
CDR3 length: 15
CDR3 DNA: TGTGCCAGCGGGGGAACCGGGACAGGGATTGATGAGCAGTTCTTC
CDR3 protein: CASGGTGTGIDEQFF

V gene: TRBV18
J gene: TRBJ2-7
clone size: NA
D gene: TRBD2
CDR3 length: 15
CDR3 DNA: TGTGCCAGCTCACCAAGACGGGGGGGAGTCTACGAGCAGTACTTC
CDR3 protein: CASSPRRGGVYEQYF

V gene: TRBV5-1
J gene: TRBJ1-2
clone size: few
D gene: NA
CDR3 length: 16
CDR3 DNA: TGCGCCAGCAGCTTGTCTAGGACAGTGAACAATAATGGCTACACCTTC
CDR3 protein: CASSLSRTVNNNGYTF

V gene: TRBV7-2
J gene: TRBJ2-3
clone size: NA
D gene: NA
CDR3 length: 15
CDR3 DNA: TGTGCCAGCAGCTTAGCGGCGGGATTCTCAGATACGCAGTATTTT
CDR3 protein: CASSLAAGFSDTQYF

V gene: TRBV30
J gene: TRBJ1-5
clone size: NA
D gene: NA
CDR3 length: 13
CDR3 DNA: TGTGCCTGGAGCGACAGACCGAATCAGCCCCAGCATTTT
CDR3 protein: CAWSDRPNQPQHF

V gene: TRBV6-5
J gene: TRBJ1-1
clone size: NA
D gene: NA
CDR3 length: 13
CDR3 DNA: TGTGCCAGCACGCGGGTCGGCATTACTGAAGCTTTCTTT
CDR3 protein: CASTRVGITEAFF

V gene: TRBV7-9
J gene: TRBJ2-5
clone size: once
D gene: NA
CDR3 length: 14
CDR3 DNA: TGTGCCAGCAGCTTAAACCAGGACTCAGAGACCCAGTACTTC
CDR3 protein: CASSLNQDSETQYF

V gene: TRBV6-1
J gene: TRBJ2-6
clone size: few
D gene: NA
CDR3 length: 15
CDR3 DNA: TGTGCCAGCTCCCGACAGAGCTCTGGGGCCAACGTCCTGACTTTC
CDR3 protein: CASSRQSSGANVLTF

V gene: TRBV19
J gene: TRBJ2-7
clone size: NA
D gene: TRBD1
CDR3 length: 16
CDR3 DNA: TGTGCCAGTAGCCCTAACGGACAGGTCGTTTCCTACGAGCAGTACTTC
CDR3 protein: CASSPNGQVVSYEQYF

V gene: TRBV4-1
J gene: TRBJ2-2
clone size: NA
D gene: TRBD2
CDR3 length: 16
CDR3 DNA: TGCGCCAGCAGCCAAGAGGGACGGGGGGTGACCGGGGAGCTGTTTTTT
CDR3 protein: CASSQEGRGVTGELFF

V gene: TRBV6-5
J gene: TRBJ2-7
clone size: few
D gene: TRBD1
CDR3 length: 14
CDR3 DNA: TGTGCCAGCAGTGAAACGACAGGGGCCCACGAGCAGTACTTC
CDR3 protein: CASSETTGAHEQYF

V gene: TRBV7-3
J gene: TRBJ1-1
clone size: NA
D gene: NA
CDR3 length: 16
CDR3 DNA: TGTGCCAGCAGCCCAATGATTCAGGGCCGGAACACTGAAGCTTTCTTT
CDR3 protein: CASSPMIQGRNTEAFF

V gene: TRBV29-1
J gene: TRBJ2-1
clone size: NA
D gene: TRBD2
CDR3 length: 15
CDR3 DNA: TGCAGCGTTGATCTCCGCGGGGGGGCCGCGGATGAGCAGTTCTTC
CDR3 protein: CSVDLRGGAADEQFF

V gene: TRBV5-4
J gene: TRBJ1-2
clone size: once
D gene: NA
CDR3 length: 14
CDR3 DNA: TGTGCCAGCAGCTTTAGTCAGGGCTTGCTTCAGGACACCTTC
CDR3 protein: CASSFSQGLLQDTF

V gene: TRBV9
J gene: TRBJ1-4
clone size: NA
D gene: NA
CDR3 length: 15
CDR3 DNA: TGTGCCAGCAGCGTAGGAGGGGGACCTAATGAAAAACTGTTTTTT
CDR3 protein: CASSVGGGPNEKLFF

V gene: TRBV2
J gene: TRBJ1-3
clone size: NA
D gene: TRBD1
CDR3 length: 16
CDR3 DNA: TGTGCCAGCGGGGTAGGGACAGGGGGAGCTGGAAACACCATATATTTT
CDR3 protein: CASGVGTGGAGNTIYF

V gene: TRBV5-4
J gene: TRBJ2-3
clone size: once
D gene: NA
CDR3 length: 13
CDR3 DNA: TGTGCCAGCAGCTCCACTCAGGACAGGAGGGGGTATTTT
CDR3 protein: CASSSTQDRRGYF

V gene: TRBV12-5
J gene: TRBJ2-7
clone size: NA
D gene: NA
CDR3 length: 14
CDR3 DNA: TGTGCTAGTCTTAGGGGGACGGAGTACTACGAGCAGTACTTC
CDR3 protein: CASLRGTEYYEQYF

V gene: TRBV29-1
J gene: TRBJ2-7
clone size: NA
D gene: TRBD1
CDR3 length: 15
CDR3 DNA: TGCAGCGTTGAAGCGGACAGGGAGCCATTCTACGAGCAGTACTTC
CDR3 protein: CSVEADREPFYEQYF

V gene: TRBV27
J gene: TRBJ1-1
clone size: once
D gene: TRBD1
CDR3 length: 13
CDR3 DNA: TGTGCCAGCAGTAGGGGACAGCTGAGTGAAGCTTTCTTT
CDR3 protein: CASSRGQLSEAFF

V gene: TRBV19
J gene: TRBJ1-1
clone size: once
D gene: NA
CDR3 length: 13
CDR3 DNA: TGTGCCAGTAGTAATCCCGTGAACACTGAAGCTTTCTTT
CDR3 protein: CASSNPVNTEAFF

V gene: TRBV7-9
J gene: TRBJ1-1
clone size: NA
D gene: NA
CDR3 length: 15
CDR3 DNA: TGTGCCAGCAGCTTAGCGCGGCAGTCTATCGGTGAAGCTTTCTTT
CDR3 protein: CASSLARQSIGEAFF

V gene: TRBV5-4
J gene: TRBJ2-3
clone size: NA
D gene: TRBD2
CDR3 length: 16
CDR3 DNA: TGTGCCAGCAGCTTCCCCCGGGAGGGCCTGACGAATACGCAGTATTTT
CDR3 protein: CASSFPREGLTNTQYF

V gene: TRBV5-8
J gene: TRBJ1-5
clone size: NA
D gene: TRBD1
CDR3 length: 17
CDR3 DNA: TGTGCCAGCAGCCGCCTCACGGGGACAGGGGCAGGACAGCCCCAGCATTTT
CDR3 protein: CASSRLTGTGAGQPQHF

V gene: TRBV4-2
J gene: TRBJ2-7
clone size: NA
D gene: NA
CDR3 length: 21
CDR3 DNA: TGTGCCAGCAGCCACACGGCCTTGGGGCAGTTCACCGCCGCCCCAGGGTACGAGCAGTACTTC
CDR3 protein: CASSHTALGQFTAAPGYEQYF

V gene: TRBV7-6
J gene: TRBJ1-2
clone size: NA
D gene: NA
CDR3 length: 19
CDR3 DNA: TGTGCCAGCAGCTTAGGACGCATTGGGCAGAAGAAAGAAGACTATGGCTACACCTTC
CDR3 protein: CASSLGRIGQKKEDYGYTF

V gene: TRBV13
J gene: TRBJ1-2
clone size: NA
D gene: NA
CDR3 length: 15
CDR3 DNA: TGTGCCAGCAGCAGATCATACAGGGATCGCTACGGCTACACCTTC
CDR3 protein: CASSRSYRDRYGYTF

V gene: TRBV29-1
J gene: TRBJ2-7
clone size: NA
D gene: TRBD1
CDR3 length: 15
CDR3 DNA: TGCAGCGTTGAAGAAGGGGGACAGGGAGCCTACGAGCAGTACTTC
CDR3 protein: CSVEEGGQGAYEQYF

V gene: TRBV7-9
J gene: TRBJ1-4
clone size: once
D gene: NA
CDR3 length: 16
CDR3 DNA: TGTGCCAGCAGCAAGAGGCCGGGACAACCTAATGAAAAACTGTTTTTT
CDR3 protein: CASSKRPGQPNEKLFF

V gene: TRBV2
J gene: TRBJ2-5
clone size: NA
D gene: TRBD1
CDR3 length: 15
CDR3 DNA: TGTGCCAGCAGTCTCAGGGGGCGCAGCGGAGAGACCCAGTACTTC
CDR3 protein: CASSLRGRSGETQYF

V gene: TRBV7-6
J gene: TRBJ1-5
clone size: NA
D gene: NA
CDR3 length: 16
CDR3 DNA: TGTGCCAGCAGCCCTGGCGGACAGCATAGCAATCAGCCCCAGCATTTT
CDR3 protein: CASSPGGQHSNQPQHF

V gene: TRBV6-1
J gene: TRBJ1-2
clone size: NA
D gene: NA
CDR3 length: 16
CDR3 DNA: TGTGCCAGCAGTGAATGGACTCTCAGCCGCTATAGTGGCTACACCTTC
CDR3 protein: CASSEWTLSRYSGYTF

V gene: TRBV7-6
J gene: TRBJ1-3
clone size: NA
D gene: NA
CDR3 length: 15
CDR3 DNA: TGTGCCAGCAGCTTAACCCCTAGCTCTGGAAACACCATATATTTT
CDR3 protein: CASSLTPSSGNTIYF

V gene: TRBV5-4
J gene: TRBJ2-3
clone size: NA
D gene: TRBD1
CDR3 length: 15
CDR3 DNA: TGTGCCAGCAGCTTGGAGGGACAGGGCACAGATACGCAGTATTTT
CDR3 protein: CASSLEGQGTDTQYF

V gene: TRBV10-3
J gene: TRBJ2-7
clone size: NA
D gene: NA
CDR3 length: 15
CDR3 DNA: TGTGCCATCAGTGGGCCCCGGGACACTGCCTACGAGCAGTACTTC
CDR3 protein: CAISGPRDTAYEQYF

V gene: TRBV6-1
J gene: TRBJ1-2
clone size: NA
D gene: NA
CDR3 length: 15
CDR3 DNA: TGTGCCAGCAGTGAATGGGCAGGGGATTATAATGGCTACACCTTC
CDR3 protein: CASSEWAGDYNGYTF

V gene: TRBV2
J gene: TRBJ1-5
clone size: NA
D gene: NA
CDR3 length: 15
CDR3 DNA: TGTGCCAGCAGGGCCTTGGGGGGGAGCAATCAGCCCCAGCATTTT
CDR3 protein: CASRALGGSNQPQHF

V gene: TRBV11-2
J gene: TRBJ2-5
clone size: NA
D gene: NA
CDR3 length: 14
CDR3 DNA: TGTGCCAGCAGCGCGACTTTGGACCAAGAGACCCAGTACTTC
CDR3 protein: CASSATLDQETQYF

V gene: TRBV5-1
J gene: TRBJ2-7
clone size: once
D gene: TRBD1
CDR3 length: 12
CDR3 DNA: TGCGCCAGCGGGACAGGCCTCTACGAGCAGTACTTC
CDR3 protein: CASGTGLYEQYF

V gene: TRBV28
J gene: TRBJ2-7
clone size: NA
D gene: NA
CDR3 length: 14
CDR3 DNA: TGTGCCAGCAGTCAACAGGCGTCCTTCTACGAGCAGTACTTC
CDR3 protein: CASSQQASFYEQYF

V gene: TRBV6-6
J gene: TRBJ1-6
clone size: few
D gene: NA
CDR3 length: 14
CDR3 DNA: TGTGCCAGCAGCCGACAGGAACAGAATTCACCCCTCCACTTT
CDR3 protein: CASSRQEQNSPLHF

V gene: TRBV7-9
J gene: TRBJ1-4
clone size: NA
D gene: TRBD1
CDR3 length: 16
CDR3 DNA: TGTGCCAGCAGCTCGTATCACAGGGGACTTAATGAAAAACTGTTTTTT
CDR3 protein: CASSSYHRGLNEKLFF

V gene: TRBV2
J gene: TRBJ1-5
clone size: many
D gene: TRBD1
CDR3 length: 13
CDR3 DNA: TGTGCCAGCAGCGGACAGGAGAGTCAGCCCCAGCATTTT
CDR3 protein: CASSGQESQPQHF

V gene: TRBV5-1
J gene: TRBJ2-6
clone size: NA
D gene: NA
CDR3 length: 17
CDR3 DNA: TGCGCCAGCAGCGCGAACGTAGGAGGGTCCGGGGCCAACGTCCTGACTTTC
CDR3 protein: CASSANVGGSGANVLTF

V gene: TRBV27
J gene: TRBJ1-1
clone size: NA
D gene: NA
CDR3 length: 16
CDR3 DNA: TGTGCCAGCAGTTTAGGGAACCAGGGGTTAAACACTGAAGCTTTCTTT
CDR3 protein: CASSLGNQGLNTEAFF

V gene: TRBV6-5
J gene: TRBJ2-7
clone size: NA
D gene: NA
CDR3 length: 15
CDR3 DNA: TGTGCCAGCAGTTACATGGGACTGGTACCCTACGAGCAGTACTTC
CDR3 protein: CASSYMGLVPYEQYF